This T cell receptor (beta chain) was sequenced in a study of T cells in Graves' hyperthyroidism and ophthalmopathy. As for the study in general: The authors collected peripheral blood at initial diagnosis, before any treatment.

The study excluded patients with uncontrolled infection, other autoimmune disease, pregnancy or lactation. Trimming stripped 4 bases from V and 0 bases from J, with 13 bases between. This CDR3 has 16 residues. Germline lookup yields CDR1 LNHDA and CDR2 SQIVND (reference sequence). The sample holds a few counts of this clonotype. Researchers took RNA transcripts and amplified the TCR beta CDR3 regions from them. First-round RT-PCR targeting the TCR CDR3 was performed with the HTBI primer set. TCRdb reanalysed the multiplex PCR reads using MiXCR and keeps one entry per CDR3 protein. The sample records a few hundred thousand distinct CDR3 sequences, 15% to 17% being singletons.

This rearrangement joins TRBV19 to TRBJ1-5, with D unclear. The receptor was isolated from a woman under 30 with Graves' hyperthyroidism that later progressed to Graves' ophthalmopathy. Input material: blood. In DNA form, the CDR3 reads TGTGCCAGTAGTACCCGGACGGGGTATAGCAATCAGCCCCAGCATTTT. Its translation is CASSTRTGYSNQPQHF.